The next 14 T cell receptor beta chains were all read from a single sample in a study of monozygotic twins with inflammatory bowel disease (dated by TCRdb to the late 2010s). The library came from 5' RACE. TCRdb records Illumina HiSeq 2500 as the sequencer. TCRdb reprocessed the reads, so every CDR3 protein sequence counts as one entry and DNA is not shown. Per the sample table, the count is 200,000 to 250,000 distinct CDR3 sequences. Of the sample, 7.5% to 9.5% falls within the top ten clones. The sequenced sample consisted of blood. Source of these receptors: a human donor with ulcerative colitis or Crohn's disease, or a healthy co-twin of an affected twin (not recorded which).

V is TRBV28 and J is TRBJ2-5. The CDR3 contains 12 residues. Germline CDR1 MDHEN, CDR2 SYDVKM. The CDR3 sequence is CASSGQDAAQYF. Together with reference TRBV28 and TRBJ2-5, the CDR3 gives the full variable domain: DVKVTQSSRYLVKRTGEKVFLECVQDMDHENMFWYRQDPGLGLRLIYFSYDVKMKEKGDIPEGYSVSREKKERFSLILESASTNQTSMYLCASSGQDAAQYFGPGTRLLVL.

The chain employs TRBV25-1 and TRBJ1-1; TCRdb's D gene call, TRBD1, goes unchecked for lack of DNA. Germline CDR1 is MGHDK and CDR2 is SYGVNS. The CDR3 consists of 15 residues. CDR3 sequence reads: CASSSTWTGGTEAFF.

J is TRBJ1-4 and V is TRBV4-3. This CDR3 spans 14 amino acids. Germline V gene data show CDR1 as LGHNA and CDR2 as YSLEER. The chain's CDR3 is CASSQELNEEKLFF.

The chain recombines TRBV7-2 with TRBJ2-5. This CDR3 is 13 amino acids long. In germline, CDR1 is SGHTA, CDR2 FQGNSA. The CDR3 is CASSLAPSETQYF.

The gene calls are TRBV4-2 and TRBJ1-1; TCRdb designates TRBD1, a call that cannot be tested without DNA. In germline, CDR1 is LGHNA, CDR2 YNFKEQ. The CDR3 runs to 14 residues. CDR3 residues: CASSQGQGGTEAFF.

V is TRBV7-2 and J is TRBJ2-4; TCRdb returns TRBD1, unconfirmable since there is no DNA. CDR1 SGHTA and CDR2 FQGNSA come from the germline V gene. The CDR3 length is 16 residues. CDR3 sequence: CASSLEGAYVKNIQYF.

The chain joins TRBV7-9 to TRBJ2-7; the TRBD1 assignment by TCRdb is unverifiable without DNA. CDR3 length: 13 residues. Per the germline V gene, CDR1 is SEHNR and CDR2 is FQNEAQ (reference sequence). The CDR3 spells CASSGTGGYEQYF.

The rearrangement links TRBV5-5 to TRBJ2-5; TCRdb names TRBD2, which stays unverified in the absence of DNA. The germline V gene encodes CDR1 SGHKS and CDR2 YYEKEE (reference sequence). This CDR3 comprises 16 residues. CDR3 protein: CASSPGLAELKETQYF.

The chain couples TRBV6-1 to TRBJ2-1; TCRdb names TRBD1, which stays unverified in the absence of DNA. The CDR3 extends over 16 amino acids. CDR1 and CDR2 from the germline V gene are MNHNS and SASEGT. The CDR3 loop reads CASSGQSGSPYNEQFF.

The chain joins TRBV20-1 to TRBJ2-3; absent DNA, TCRdb's TRBD2 call cannot be checked. The CDR3 consists of 14 residues. In germline, CDR1 is DFQATT, CDR2 SNEGSKA (reference sequence). The CDR3 sequence is CSASSGTATDTQYF.

V and J are TRBV20-1 and TRBJ2-2; the D call of TRBD2 rests on TCRdb alone, since no DNA is present to check it. Germline CDR1 is DFQATT and CDR2 is SNEGSKA (reference sequence). There are 13 residues in the CDR3. The CDR3 reads CSALAGRTGELFF.

V is TRBV27 and J is TRBJ2-2; TCRdb's D call, TRBD1, is unchecked because there is no DNA. The CDR3 contains 15 residues. CDR1 is MNHEY and CDR2 is SMNVEV in the germline V gene (reference sequence). CDR3: CASSLWAGNTGELFF.

Here the CDR3 reads CASILTRGSGANVLTF. The V gene is TRBV6-1, the J gene TRBJ2-6. The length of the CDR3 is 16 residues. In germline, CDR1 is MNHNS, CDR2 SASEGT.

This sequence joins TRBV5-1 and TRBJ2-1; TCRdb selects TRBD1, and the lack of DNA leaves this call unchecked. The CDR3 has 15 amino acids. Germline V gene data show CDR1 as SGHRS and CDR2 as YFSETQ. The CDR3 is CASSSGTGGIDEQFF.